The 21 T cell receptor beta chains presented below share a single source sample, sequenced in a study of blood T cell repertoires in COVID-19. The method was immunoSEQ multiplex PCR; TCRdb's version includes in-frame clones alone and lacks a portion of them. This sample yields approximately 240,000 clones, of which roughly 85% are seen a single time; about 3% belongs to the top ten. Sequenced material: peripheral blood. The source is a man in his fifties or sixties who had recovered from COVID-19.

The chain employs TRBV5-1 and TRBJ1-2; D gene unclear. There are 13 residues in the CDR3. Trimming took 4 bases from V and 4 from J, leaving 11 bases between them. CDR1 is SGHRS, CDR2 YFSETQ, per germline. The CDR3 region is CASSVGAGYGYTF. DNA for the CDR3: TGCGCCAGCAGCGTCGGAGCGGGCTATGGCTACACCTTC.

This clone has only a few counts. The rearrangement joins TRBV28 to TRBJ2-5, with 8 bases fitting TRBD1. V lost 2 bases and J lost 5; bases outside the gene matches: 4. Germline lookup yields CDR1 MDHEN and CDR2 SYDVKM. This CDR3 comprises 14 residues. This chain's CDR3 is CASSLGQGGETQYF. DNA for the CDR3: TGTGCCAGCAGTTTAGGACAGGGCGGCGAGACCCAGTACTTC.

The chain joins TRBV5-1 to TRBJ2-7; D is possibly TRBD1 (6 bases). V gave up 0 bases and J gave up 4 bases, with 8 bases separating them. The CDR3 runs 13 residues. Germline V lookup: CDR1 SGHRS, CDR2 YFSETQ. The CDR3 bases are TGCGCCAGCAGCTTGGCAGGGGTGTACGAGCAGTACTTC. It is translated as CASSLAGVYEQYF.

The chain is built from TRBV28 and TRBJ2-7; tentative D call: TRBD1 (6 bases). In germline, CDR1 is MDHEN, CDR2 SYDVKM. This CDR3 has 13 amino acids. V lost 3 bases and J 4 bases, leaving 10 bases between the germline ends. DNA for the CDR3: TGTGCCAGCAGTTTTTTGGGACAATACGAGCAGTACTTC. It specifies CASSFLGQYEQYF.

This clone occurred once. The rearrangement uses TRBV24-1 and TRBJ1-2; TRBD1 matches 10 bases. CDR1 is KGHDR and CDR2 is SFDVKD in the germline V gene. J gave up 0 bases and V 5 bases, and 2 bases lay outside the gene matches. This CDR3 has 15 amino acids. This CDR3 is CATSGGTGANYGYTF. CDR3 nucleotides: TGTGCCACCAGTGGTGGGACAGGGGCTAACTATGGCTACACCTTC.

This clone came up once. The chain combines TRBV19 with TRBJ1-2; TRBD1 matches at 8 bases. V shed 3 bases, J shed 4 bases, and the junction held 1 base outside the gene matches. In germline, CDR1 is LNHDA, CDR2 SQIVND (reference sequence). The CDR3 covers 13 residues. The CDR3 DNA sequence: TGTGCCAGTAGTATGGGACAGGCCTATGGCTACACCTTC. Translation gives CASSMGQAYGYTF.

This CDR3 is CASRPRGSGANVLTF. The CDR3 region has the DNA TGTGCCAGCAGGCCCCGAGGCTCTGGGGCCAACGTCCTGACTTTC. The chain couples TRBV2 to TRBJ2-6; no definite D call. The V gene's germline CDR1 is SNHLY and CDR2 FYNNEI. V dropped 6 bases and J dropped 0 bases, with 9 bases sitting between them. This CDR3 region has 15 residues.

The CDR3 reads CASSQGGTSAIHEQFF. The DNA for the CDR3 is TGTGCCAGCAGTCAGGGGGGGACTAGCGCGATACATGAGCAGTTCTTC. This rearrangement joins TRBV28 to TRBJ2-1; 10 bases fit TRBD2. Unmatched junction bases numbered 12, after V lost 5 bases and J lost 8 bases. There are 16 residues in the CDR3. Germline loops: CDR1 MDHEN, CDR2 SYDVKM.

The chain has TRBV19 and TRBJ1-5, with 8 positions matching TRBD1. The length of the CDR3 is 14 residues. Germline trimming cut 7 bases from V and 3 bases from J; bases unmatched to any gene: 5. Germline V gives CDR1 LNHDA, CDR2 SQIVND (reference sequence). The CDR3 DNA is TGTGCCAGTAACCCGGGACAGGACAATCAGCCCCAGCATTTT. The encoded protein is CASNPGQDNQPQHF.

The chain links TRBV2 to TRBJ1-4, with D unresolved. V lost 8 bases and J lost 9, with 13 bases in between. The CDR3 totals 12 residues. Germline V CDR1 and CDR2: SNHLY, FYNNEI. The CDR3 reads CASGQPEQKLFF. The CDR3 DNA is TGTGCCAGCGGGCAGCCCGAACAAAAACTGTTTTTT.

V gene TRBV5-4 combines with J gene TRBJ2-7; 8 bases are a match to TRBD2. V lost 3 bases to trimming and J lost 3 bases; unmatched junction nucleotides: 5. Germline loops: CDR1 SGHNT, CDR2 YYREEE (reference sequence). The length of the CDR3 is 14 residues. In nucleotides, the CDR3 is TGTGCCAGCAGCTCGGGACTAGATTTCTACGAGCAGTACTTC. It specifies CASSSGLDFYEQYF.

The V and J genes are TRBV30 and TRBJ1-3; D call uncertain. V lost 0 bases and J 0 bases, leaving 6 bases between the germline ends. CDR1 is GTSNPN, CDR2 SVGIG, per germline (reference sequence). The CDR3 has 14 amino acids. CDR3 sequence: CAWSVTNSGNTIYF. For the CDR3, the DNA is TGTGCCTGGAGTGTAACTAACTCTGGAAACACCATATATTTT.

A single count supports this clone. The chain joins TRBV19 to TRBJ1-1; TRBD1 aligns across 8 bases. V shed 9 bases and J 5 bases; nucleotides not matched to a gene: 8. Looked up from germline, CDR1 is LNHDA and CDR2 is SQIVND (reference sequence). CDR3 length equals 13 residues. The CDR3 DNA is TGTGCCAGCCGACAGGGGCAGGGGACTGAAGCTTTCTTT. Amino acids: CASRQGQGTEAFF. Combining the CDR3 with reference TRBV19 and TRBJ1-1 gives the whole variable domain DGGITQSPKYLFRKEGQNVTLSCEQNLNHDAMYWYRQDPGQGLRLIYYSQIVNDFQKGDIAEGYSVSREKKESFPLTVTSAQKNPTAFYLCASRQGQGTEAFFGQGTRLTVV.

The chain uses TRBV9 and TRBJ2-7; a weak D match, TRBD1 (6 bases). The CDR3 is 14 residues long. The ends were cut back, 0 bases at V and 6 bases at J, with 13 bases in the middle. From germline, CDR1 is SGDLS and CDR2 YYNGEE. The CDR3 here is CASSVVVRGAEQYF. The CDR3 DNA reads TGTGCCAGCAGCGTAGTGGTCAGGGGTGCCGAGCAGTACTTC.

V usage is TRBV7-9 and J usage is TRBJ2-1; D perhaps matches TRBD1 (6 bases). The V gene's germline CDR1 is SEHNR and CDR2 FQNEAQ (reference sequence). The length of the CDR3 is 15 residues. Deletions cut 5 bases from V and 1 base from J, with 12 bases between. In DNA, the CDR3 is TGTGCCAGCAGCATTACAGGGTTTTCCTACAATGAGCAGTTCTTC. Residues: CASSITGFSYNEQFF.

The V call is TRBV18, the J call TRBJ1-4, with 8 bases matching TRBD1. The V gene end was trimmed by 4 bases and the J gene end by 3 bases; junction bases not matched to a gene: 4. From germline, CDR1 is KGHSH and CDR2 LQKENI. CDR3 size: 15 residues. The CDR3 sequence: CASSLNRGSNEKLFF. The CDR3 DNA is TGTGCCAGCTCACTAAACAGGGGGTCTAATGAAAAACTGTTTTTT.

The chain couples TRBV28 to TRBJ2-5, with 7 positions matching TRBD1. Looked up from germline, CDR1 is MDHEN and CDR2 is SYDVKM. The CDR3 spans 13 residues. V was clipped by 5 bases and J by 3 bases; unmatched bases: 3. DNA of the CDR3: TGTGCCAGCAGTCTCGACAGGGAAGAGACCCAGTACTTC. Its translation: CASSLDREETQYF.

The V and J genes are TRBV2 and TRBJ2-1; no firm D call. V was trimmed by 5 bases and J by 0 bases, leaving 11 bases between them. The germline V gene encodes CDR1 SNHLY and CDR2 FYNNEI. CDR3 size: 15 residues. CDR3: CASSLDKSSYNEQFF. The CDR3 DNA is TGTGCCAGCAGTTTAGACAAGAGCTCCTACAATGAGCAGTTCTTC. The full variable domain, completed using reference TRBV2 and TRBJ2-1, is EPEVTQTPSHQVTQMGQEVILRCVPISNHLYFYWYRQILGQKVEFLVSFYNNEISEKSEIFDDQFSVERPDGSNFTLKIRSTKLEDSAMYFCASSLDKSSYNEQFFGPGTRLTVL.

The chain employs TRBV28 and TRBJ1-2, with D maybe TRBD1 (5 bases). This CDR3 is 14 amino acids long. Germline V lookup: CDR1 MDHEN, CDR2 SYDVKM. The V gene lost 5 bases and the J gene lost 4 bases, with 14 bases spanning the gap. CDR3: CASSGARLGYGYTF. CDR3 DNA sequence: TGTGCCAGCAGTGGGGCGAGGCTGGGCTATGGCTACACCTTC.

This clone has just a few counts. The chain joins TRBV6-5 to TRBJ1-6; no firm D call. Trimming cost V 0 bases and J 8 bases, with 11 bases left between them. CDR1 and CDR2 (germline): MNHEY, SVGAGI. The CDR3 spans 15 residues. The chain's CDR3 is CASSYSRAKDSPLHF. In DNA form, the CDR3 reads TGTGCCAGCAGTTACTCGAGGGCTAAGGATTCACCCCTCCACTTT.

The rearrangement uses TRBV15 and TRBJ2-1; TRBD2 aligns across 8 bases. Trimming at V came to 1 base and at J to 7 bases, leaving 6 bases not matched to a gene. This CDR3 has 15 amino acids. Per the germline V gene, CDR1 is LNHNV and CDR2 is YYDKDF (reference sequence). CDR3 loop: CATSRGGGGRNEQFF. The CDR3 nucleotides are TGTGCCACCAGCAGAGGGGGGGGCGGGAGGAATGAGCAGTTCTTC.